This T cell receptor (beta chain) emerged from a study of monozygotic twins with cystic fibrosis. The study, taken as a whole, reports: Unrelated CF individuals shared fewer identical clonotypes than monozygotic CF twins. No link emerged between shared CDR3 counts and age, concordance or severity. V usage most resembled the co-twin in 13 of 16 pairs.

The CDR3 length is 14 residues. Germline CDR1 reads SGHDN; CDR2 reads FVKESK. Germline trimming cut 2 bases from V and 3 bases from J; bases unmatched to any gene: 2. About this clone: Its antigen is undetermined.

Assay: immunoSEQ multiplex PCR; the TCRdb copy retains only in-frame clones and omits some. The repertoire holds around 27,000 clones, with roughly 96% as singletons. This rearrangement joins TRBV14 to TRBJ1-2; 8 bases fit TRBD1. Sequenced sample: blood. This receptor was taken from a girl aged 2-9 years with cystic fibrosis. This chain's CDR3 is CASSQLDRDYGYTF. The CDR3 DNA reads TGTGCCAGCAGCCAACTGGACAGGGACTATGGCTACACCTTC.